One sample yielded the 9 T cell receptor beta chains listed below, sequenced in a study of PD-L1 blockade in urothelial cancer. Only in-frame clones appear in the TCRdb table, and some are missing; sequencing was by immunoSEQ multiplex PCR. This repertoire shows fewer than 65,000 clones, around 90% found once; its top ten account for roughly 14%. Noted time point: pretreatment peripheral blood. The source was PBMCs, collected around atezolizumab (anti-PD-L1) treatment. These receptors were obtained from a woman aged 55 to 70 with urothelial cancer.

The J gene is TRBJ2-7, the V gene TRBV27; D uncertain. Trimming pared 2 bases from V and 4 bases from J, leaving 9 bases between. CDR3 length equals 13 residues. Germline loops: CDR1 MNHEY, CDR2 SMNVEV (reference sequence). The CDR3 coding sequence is TGTGCCAGCAGTTTAAATGGCCCGTACGAGCAGTACTTC. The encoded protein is CASSLNGPYEQYF.

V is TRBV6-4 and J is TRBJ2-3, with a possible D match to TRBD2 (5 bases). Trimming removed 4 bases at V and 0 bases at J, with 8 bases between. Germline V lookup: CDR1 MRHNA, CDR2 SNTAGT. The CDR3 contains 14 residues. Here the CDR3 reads CASSVTTSTDTQYF. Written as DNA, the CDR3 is TGTGCCAGCAGTGTGACTACTAGCACAGATACGCAGTATTTT.

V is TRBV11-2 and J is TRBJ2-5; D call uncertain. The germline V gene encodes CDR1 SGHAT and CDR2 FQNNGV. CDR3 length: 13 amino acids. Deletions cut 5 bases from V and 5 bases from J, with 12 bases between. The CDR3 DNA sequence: TGTGCCAGCAGCCCAAACTCCGGGGAGACCCAGTACTTC. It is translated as CASSPNSGETQYF.

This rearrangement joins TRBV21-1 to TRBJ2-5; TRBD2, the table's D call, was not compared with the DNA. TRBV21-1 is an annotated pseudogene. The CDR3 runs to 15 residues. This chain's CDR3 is CASSRLPGLAETQYF. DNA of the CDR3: TGTGCCAGCAGCAGGCTACCGGGACTAGCAGAGACCCAGTACTTC.

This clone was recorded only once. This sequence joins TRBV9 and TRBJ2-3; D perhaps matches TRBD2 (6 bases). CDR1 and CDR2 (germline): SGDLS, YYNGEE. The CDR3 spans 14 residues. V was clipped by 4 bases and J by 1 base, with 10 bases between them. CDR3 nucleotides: TGTGCCAGCAGCACACCGGGAGGCACAGATACGCAGTATTTT. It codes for CASSTPGGTDTQYF.

CDR3 protein: CASSKTGYGYTF. As DNA, the CDR3 is TGTGCCAGCAGCAAGACAGGCTATGGCTACACCTTC. The chain uses TRBV9 and TRBJ1-2, with D possibly TRBD1 on 6 matching bases. Trimming removed 4 bases at V and 4 bases at J, with 8 bases between. This CDR3 region has 12 residues. CDR1 and CDR2 from the germline V gene are SGDLS and YYNGEE. Full variable domain (outside the CDR3, taken from reference TRBV9 and TRBJ1-2): DSGVTQTPKHLITATGQRVTLRCSPRSGDLSVYWYQQSLDQGLQFLIQYYNGEERAKGNILERFSAQQFPDLHSELNLSSLELGDSALYFCASSKTGYGYTFGSGTRLTVV.

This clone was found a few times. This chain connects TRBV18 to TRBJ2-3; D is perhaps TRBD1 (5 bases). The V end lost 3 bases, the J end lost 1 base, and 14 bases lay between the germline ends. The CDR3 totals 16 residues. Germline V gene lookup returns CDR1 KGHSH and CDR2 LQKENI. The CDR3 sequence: CASSPPIGQGTDTQYF. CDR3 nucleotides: TGTGCCAGCTCACCCCCGATAGGACAAGGCACAGATACGCAGTATTTT.

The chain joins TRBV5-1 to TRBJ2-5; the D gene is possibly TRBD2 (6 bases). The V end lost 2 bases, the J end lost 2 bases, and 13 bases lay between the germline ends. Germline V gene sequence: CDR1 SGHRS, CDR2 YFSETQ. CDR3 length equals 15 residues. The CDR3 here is CASSLLAQSQETQYF. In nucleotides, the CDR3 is TGCGCCAGCAGCTTACTAGCACAGAGTCAAGAGACCCAGTACTTC.

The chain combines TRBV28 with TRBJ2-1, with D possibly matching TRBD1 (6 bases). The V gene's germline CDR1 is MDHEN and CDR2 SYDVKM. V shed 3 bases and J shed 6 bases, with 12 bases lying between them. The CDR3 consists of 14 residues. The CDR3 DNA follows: TGTGCCAGCAGTTTTCAACAGGGAGTCAATGAGCAGTTCTTC. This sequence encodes CASSFQQGVNEQFF.